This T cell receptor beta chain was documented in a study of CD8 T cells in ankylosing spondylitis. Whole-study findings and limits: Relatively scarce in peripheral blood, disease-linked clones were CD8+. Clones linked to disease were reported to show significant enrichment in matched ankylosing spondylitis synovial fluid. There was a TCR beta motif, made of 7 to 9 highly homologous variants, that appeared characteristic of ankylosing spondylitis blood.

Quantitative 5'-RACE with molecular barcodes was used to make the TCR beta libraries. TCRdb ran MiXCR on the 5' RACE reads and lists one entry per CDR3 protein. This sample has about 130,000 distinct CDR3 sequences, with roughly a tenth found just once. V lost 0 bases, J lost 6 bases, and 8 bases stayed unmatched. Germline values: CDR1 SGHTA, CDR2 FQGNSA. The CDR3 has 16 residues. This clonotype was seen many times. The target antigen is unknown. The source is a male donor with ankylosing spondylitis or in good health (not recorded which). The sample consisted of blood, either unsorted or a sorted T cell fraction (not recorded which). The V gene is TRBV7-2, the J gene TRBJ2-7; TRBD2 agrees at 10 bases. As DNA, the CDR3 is TGTGCCAGCAGCTTAGCGCTGCTAGCGGGAGCTATCGAGCAGTACTTC. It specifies CASSLALLAGAIEQYF.